The 21 T cell receptor beta chains listed next were all sequenced from one sample in a study of T cells in Graves' hyperthyroidism and ophthalmopathy. Researchers amplified the TCR beta CDR3 regions from RNA transcripts. The HTBI set primed first-round TCR CDR3 RT-PCR. TCRdb passed the multiplex PCR reads through MiXCR, listing each CDR3 protein once. The table lists over 250,000 distinct CDR3 sequences, less than 30% of them singletons. Source material: blood. These receptors originate from a man in his forties with Graves' hyperthyroidism that later progressed to Graves' ophthalmopathy.

This clonotype was seen repeatedly, ten times or more. One end of the junction varies from germline; a read error may be responsible. This chain joins TRBV12-3 or TRBV12-4 and TRBJ1-5, with 8 bases lining up with TRBD1. The CDR3 has 13 residues. In DNA form, the CDR3 reads TGTGTCAGCAACGACAGGGGTGGGCAGCCCCAGCATTTT. This codes for CVSNDRGGQPQHF.

This clonotype came up many times. The chain links TRBV3-1 to TRBJ2-5; 10 positions match TRBD2. The J segment lost 5 bases and the V segment lost 0 bases, leaving 3 bases of the junction unmatched. The CDR3 has 15 residues. Germline V CDR1 and CDR2: LGHDT, YNNKEL (reference sequence). The CDR3 reads CASSQDTSGMETQYF. CDR3 coding DNA: TGTGCCAGCAGCCAAGACACTAGCGGGATGGAGACCCAGTACTTC.

On this clonotype itself: The junction departs from the called germline gene at one end, perhaps through a read error. The gene calls are TRBV5-1 and TRBJ1-1; 7 bases fit TRBD1. The germline CDR1 and CDR2 sequences are SGHRS and YFSETQ. CDR3 size: 14 residues. This chain's CDR3 is CASSSGQPNTKAFF. The DNA of the CDR3 is TGCGCCAGCAGCTCGGGACAGCCGAACACTAAAGCTTTCTTT.

The chain joins TRBV7-9 to TRBJ2-5; D uncertain. The CDR3 covers 14 residues. Germline CDR1 SEHNR, CDR2 FQNEAQ (reference sequence). Trimming removed 5 bases at V and 1 base at J, with 11 bases between. Here the CDR3 reads CASSRGRSQETQYF. CDR3 sequence (DNA): TGTGCCAGCAGCCGTGGACGGAGCCAAGAGACCCAGTACTTC.

This clonotype was seen ten or more times. The CDR3 DNA reads as TGTGCCAGCAGGAAAGACAGGGGACCCTACGAGCAGTACTTC. This codes for CASRKDRGPYEQYF. The J gene is TRBJ2-7, the V gene TRBV6-2 or TRBV6-3; TRBD1 aligns across 8 bases. The CDR3 runs to 14 residues. The germline V gene has CDR1 MNHEY and CDR2 SVGEGT. V lost 6 bases and J lost 2; bases outside the gene matches: 6.

At least ten counts were recorded for this clonotype. The J gene is TRBJ2-7, the V gene TRBV12-3 or TRBV12-4; 12 positions agree with TRBD1. The J segment lost 3 bases and the V segment lost 7 bases, leaving 10 bases of the junction unmatched. The CDR3 is 16 residues long. CDR3 coding DNA: TGTGCCAGCAATGGAGGGACAGGGGGCACCATCTACGAGCAGTACTTC. It yields the protein CASNGGTGGTIYEQYF.

There are a few counts of this clonotype. The chain recombines TRBV28 with TRBJ1-5; no clear D. Trimming shortened V by 5 bases and J by 3 bases, and 17 bases separated the two germline ends. The CDR3 covers 16 residues. In germline, CDR1 is MDHEN, CDR2 SYDVKM. The CDR3 protein is CASSPWLTRSNQPQHF. CDR3 coding DNA: TGTGCCAGCAGTCCATGGTTGACCAGGTCCAATCAGCCCCAGCATTTT.

This clonotype was seen many times. This chain links TRBV12-3 or TRBV12-4 with TRBJ2-7; D tentatively fits TRBD1 or TRBD2 (6 bases each). The CDR3 is made up of 15 amino acids. V lost 3 bases and J lost 0, with 12 bases in between. In DNA form, the CDR3 reads TGTGCCAGCAGTTTCCACGGAGGGGGCTCCTACGAGCAGTACTTC. This codes for CASSFHGGGSYEQYF.

This clonotype was counted many times. An end of the junction does not agree with germline; a read error may underlie this. This sequence joins TRBV19 and TRBJ2-5, with a possible D match to TRBD2 (5 bases). This CDR3 region has 11 residues. Looked up from germline, CDR1 is LNHDA and CDR2 is SQIVND (reference sequence). The CDR3 region is CASSMGESQYF. The DNA of the CDR3 is TGTGCCAGTAGTATGGGAGAGAGCCAGTACTTC.

This clonotype was seen ten or more times. The rearrangement links TRBV7-3 to TRBJ1-1, with TRBD1 as a possible D gene (6 bases). This CDR3 region has 16 residues. Deletions cut 5 bases from V and 0 bases from J, with 16 bases between. Germline V gene data show CDR1 as SGHTA and CDR2 as FQGTGA. This CDR3 is CASSPDSRTVNTEAFF. CDR3 in DNA: TGTGCCAGCAGCCCGGACAGTCGAACCGTGAACACTGAAGCTTTCTTT. Together with reference TRBV7-3 and TRBJ1-1, the CDR3 gives the full variable domain: GAGVSQTPSNKVTEKGKYVELRCDPISGHTALYWYRQSLGQGPEFLIYFQGTGAADDSGLPNDRFFAVRPEGSVSTLKIQRTERGDSAVYLCASSPDSRTVNTEAFFGQGTRLTVV.

DNA of the CDR3: TGTGCCAGCAGTTTACTAGCGGGAGATGGGACCCAGTACTTC. Its translation is CASSLLAGDGTQYF. The chain employs TRBV12-3 or TRBV12-4 and TRBJ2-5; 10 bases are shared with TRBD2. The CDR3 loop spans 14 amino acids. The V gene end was trimmed by 2 bases and the J gene end by 7 bases; junction bases not matched to a gene: 4.

This clonotype was recorded many times. The V call is TRBV7-6, the J call TRBJ2-5, with a weak D call TRBD2 (5 bases). The CDR3 length is 17 residues. Between the trimmed V and J ends, which lost 1 base and 2 bases, there was a span of 17 bases. From germline, CDR1 is SGHVS and CDR2 FNYEAQ. The CDR3: CASSLGGFSASQETQYF. Here the CDR3 DNA reads TGTGCCAGCAGCTTAGGAGGGTTTTCAGCGTCACAAGAGACCCAGTACTTC.

Many counts were recorded for this clonotype. The genes are TRBV6-5 and TRBJ2-7; 7 positions match TRBD2. V shed 7 bases and J 0 bases; nucleotides not matched to a gene: 6. Germline V gene lookup returns CDR1 MNHEY and CDR2 SVGAGI. CDR3 length: 14 residues. CDR3: CASNREASSYEQYF. The CDR3 bases are TGTGCCAGCAACCGGGAGGCCAGCTCCTACGAGCAGTACTTC.

This clonotype was observed many times. J is TRBJ1-2 and V is TRBV28, with a weak D call TRBD1 (5 bases). Looked up from germline, CDR1 is MDHEN and CDR2 is SYDVKM. The CDR3 loop spans 15 amino acids. The ends were cut back, 4 bases at V and 0 bases at J, with 12 bases in the middle. CDR3 in amino acids: CASSSPTDSNYGYTF. The CDR3 coding sequence is TGTGCCAGCAGTTCCCCGACAGACTCTAACTATGGCTACACCTTC.

This clonotype occurred many times. The rearrangement links TRBV28 to TRBJ1-2; possibly TRBD1 for D (5 bases). Germline CDR1 MDHEN, CDR2 SYDVKM. The CDR3 is 14 residues long. V was clipped by 5 bases and J by 7 bases, with 17 bases between them. The CDR3 sequence: CASSPISGRSGYTF. As DNA, the CDR3 is TGTGCCAGCAGTCCTATCTCAGGGCGCTCTGGCTACACCTTC.

The sample holds many counts of this clonotype. A junction boundary mismatches the germline segment, possibly from a read error. The J gene is TRBJ1-5, the V gene TRBV10-3; D gene unclear. Germline values: CDR1 ENHRY, CDR2 SYGVKD. The CDR3 runs 12 residues. This CDR3 is CATRTGNQPRHF. Here the CDR3 DNA reads TGTGCCACGCGCACCGGTAATCAGCCCCGGCATTTT.

This clonotype was counted ten times or more. This chain joins TRBV12-3 or TRBV12-4 and TRBJ1-2; tentative D call: TRBD1 (5 bases). There are 15 residues in the CDR3. V was clipped by 5 bases and J by 7 bases, with 20 bases between them. CDR3 in DNA: TGTGCCAGCAGTCTTCCCCGAGTGGGGGTCGGTGGCTACACCTTC. This encodes CASSLPRVGVGGYTF.

V and J are TRBV7-2 and TRBJ1-3; no clear D. Trimming took 4 bases from V and 7 from J, leaving 11 bases between them. CDR3 length equals 13 residues. Germline V gives CDR1 SGHTA, CDR2 FQGNSA. The CDR3 DNA follows: TGTGCCAGCAGCTCGCTCCAGACGAACACCATATATTTT. Protein sequence: CASSSLQTNTIYF.

The chain has TRBV29-1 and TRBJ2-7; either TRBD1 or TRBD2 may fit D (5 bases each). V gave up 6 bases and J gave up 3 bases, with 18 bases separating them. The CDR3 runs 14 residues. CDR1 and CDR2 from the germline V gene are SQVTM and ANQGSEA. Here the CDR3 DNA reads TGCAGCGTGAGGACGGTCCAGAGGGGCTACGAGCAGTACTTC. Translation: CSVRTVQRGYEQYF.

The chain carries TRBV5-1 and TRBJ2-5; D remains unclear. V dropped 2 bases and J dropped 4 bases, with 6 bases sitting between them. The CDR3 length is 12 residues. The V gene's germline CDR1 is SGHRS and CDR2 YFSETQ. The CDR3 here is CASSFEVETQYF. CDR3 in DNA: TGCGCCAGCAGCTTTGAGGTAGAGACCCAGTACTTC.

This clonotype was observed at least ten times. The J gene is TRBJ2-5, the V gene TRBV20-1, with D possibly being TRBD1 or TRBD2 (5 bases each). The CDR3 sequence is 12 residues long. The V end was cut by 7 bases, the J end by 1 base, with 10 bases between. From germline, CDR1 is DFQATT and CDR2 SNEGSKA (reference sequence). This chain's CDR3 is CSVPGTQETQYF. CDR3 coding DNA: TGCAGTGTTCCAGGGACCCAAGAGACCCAGTACTTC.